This T cell receptor (beta chain) was recovered during a study of CD8+ T cells in alopecia areata. Study-level information: Patients in the study were on tofacitinib for 6 to 18 months, then off it for 6 months.

Once RNA had been extracted, it was reverse transcribed into cDNA to act as the sequencing template. Sequenced by immunoSEQ multiplex PCR; TCRdb stores in-frame clones only, minus some. The repertoire includes some 240,000 clones, approximately 52% of them detected once, and 0.45% sits in the top ten. Looked up from germline, CDR1 is KGHSH and CDR2 is LQKENI. V dropped 6 bases and J dropped 2 bases, with 16 bases sitting between them. CDR3 length: 15 amino acids. The sample consisted of CD4+ T cells sorted from blood, taken at week 0. The sequence was obtained from a human donor with alopecia areata. The rearrangement uses TRBV18 and TRBJ1-1; tentatively, D is TRBD1 (5 bases). The DNA of the CDR3 is TGTGCCAGCTCCGCAGGGAGCGGCACTAACACTGAAGCTTTCTTT. Translating it yields CASSAGSGTNTEAFF.